A single sample is the source of the 17 T cell receptor beta chains below, sequenced in a study of T-cell reconstitution after alpha-beta-depleted transplantation in children. Unique molecular identifiers were incorporated when the TCRbeta library was constructed. MiXCR was run by TCRdb on the PCR reads, yielding one entry per CDR3 protein. The sample holds about 420,000 distinct CDR3 sequences; 15% to 20% are singletons and the top ten take less than 30%. The sequenced sample was PBMCs, mostly from graft donor cells, obtained 360 days after TCRalphabeta/CD19-depleted stem cell transplant. All receptors come from a boy under three years old who had a stem cell transplant for Wiskott-Aldrich syndrome, so the T cells may come from the graft donor.

This clonotype has a handful of counts. V gene TRBV24-1 combines with J gene TRBJ2-2, with a possible D match to TRBD2 (5 bases). Trimming removed 5 bases at V and 6 bases at J, with 9 bases between. Germline-derived CDR1 and CDR2 are KGHDR and SFDVKD. The CDR3 has 13 residues. The DNA of the CDR3 is TGTGCCACCAGTGGTCCCGGGGCCGGGGAGCTGTTTTTT. It specifies CATSGPGAGELFF.

V and J are TRBV6-1 and TRBJ2-7, with 12 bases that match TRBD2. The CDR3 runs to 16 residues. CDR1 is MNHNS, CDR2 SASEGT, per germline. V shed 5 bases, J shed 6 bases, and the junction held 11 bases outside the gene matches. The DNA for the CDR3 is TGTGCCAGCAGTATGACTAGCGGGGGCCCCTTGGGCGAGCAGTACTTC. It encodes CASSMTSGGPLGEQYF.

This clonotype was counted only a few times. The chain uses TRBV23-1 and TRBJ2-5; perhaps TRBD2 as D (5 bases). TRBV23-1 is placed among ORFs of uncertain function. The CDR3 loop spans 15 amino acids. Trimming removed 2 bases from V and 5 bases from J, with 15 bases in between. The CDR3 DNA is TGCGCCAGCAGTCAACCAAGGGAGAGTAGGGAGACCCAGTACTTC. Its translation: CASSQPRESRETQYF.

The rearrangement joins TRBV10-3 to TRBJ2-1; TRBD1 aligns across 11 bases. V dropped 8 bases and J dropped 7; count of bases not matched to a gene: 4. The CDR3 runs 13 residues. Germline V lookup: CDR1 ENHRY, CDR2 SYGVKD. The CDR3 bases are TGTGCCATCCGGACAGGGGGCTTAAATGAGCAGTTCTTC. It encodes CAIRTGGLNEQFF.

The chain's CDR3 is CASSLYGVNPLSTDTQYF. In DNA, the CDR3 is TGCGCCAGCAGCTTGTACGGAGTAAATCCTCTAAGCACAGATACGCAGTATTTT. This rearrangement joins TRBV5-1 to TRBJ2-3; unclear D gene. The germline gives CDR1 SGHRS, CDR2 YFSETQ. Trimming took off 1 base at V and 0 bases at J, with 18 bases between the two ends. The CDR3 is made up of 18 amino acids.

The chain carries TRBV7-6 and TRBJ2-1; D may match TRBD1 or TRBD2 (5 bases each). Germline-derived CDR1 and CDR2 are SGHVS and FNYEAQ. This CDR3 region has 16 residues. The V gene lost 2 bases and the J gene lost 5 bases, with 16 bases spanning the gap. In nucleotides, the CDR3 is TGTGCCAGCAGCTTACGGGACCCCCCGTTGGACAATGAGCAGTTCTTC. This translates into CASSLRDPPLDNEQFF.

This clonotype has more than one count but fewer than ten. The chain employs TRBV12-3 or TRBV12-4 and TRBJ1-1; D gene uncertain. Trimming removed 6 bases from V and 0 bases from J, with 11 bases in between. This CDR3 comprises 14 residues. CDR3 coding DNA: TGTGCCAGCAGGTCCGGGTCGCTGAACACTGAAGCTTTCTTT. Encoded protein: CASRSGSLNTEAFF.

CDR3 region: CSVVVTPDRGTEQYF. The CDR3 DNA follows: TGCAGCGTCGTTGTGACCCCGGACAGGGGAACCGAGCAGTACTTC. This rearrangement joins TRBV29-1 to TRBJ2-7, with 9 bases lining up with TRBD1. The CDR3 covers 15 residues. CDR1 and CDR2 from the germline V gene are SQVTM and ANQGSEA. V lost 6 bases and J lost 6; bases outside the gene matches: 15.

The chain combines TRBV4-1 with TRBJ2-1; no clear D gene. CDR1 and CDR2 from the germline V gene are MGHRA and YSYEKL. V was clipped by 1 base and J by 4 bases, with 11 bases between them. The CDR3 covers 15 residues. For the CDR3, the DNA is TGCGCCAGCAGCCAAGTCCCGGACGAGTACAATGAGCAGTTCTTC. As protein: CASSQVPDEYNEQFF.

This rearrangement joins TRBV2 to TRBJ1-4; the match to TRBD1 covers 9 bases. Germline CDR1 SNHLY, CDR2 FYNNEI. Unmatched junction bases numbered 4, after V lost 6 bases and J lost 8 bases. The CDR3 length is 13 residues. CDR3 amino acids: CASSGTGQEKLFF. The CDR3 DNA follows: TGTGCCAGCAGCGGGACAGGGCAGGAAAAACTGTTTTTT.

V and J are TRBV20-1 and TRBJ2-5; 8 bases agree with TRBD2. This CDR3 spans 14 amino acids. CDR1 DFQATT and CDR2 SNEGSKA come from the germline V gene (reference sequence). V gave up 6 bases and J gave up 3 bases; unmatched junction bases: 9. Written as DNA, the CDR3 is TGCAGTGCACATACCGATAGCGGGGAAGAGACCCAGTACTTC. Protein sequence: CSAHTDSGEETQYF.

The chain is built from TRBV25-1 and TRBJ2-7; no firm D call. Germline V gene sequence: CDR1 MGHDK, CDR2 SYGVNS. The CDR3 loop spans 13 amino acids. V was cut by 3 bases and J by 6 bases, with 12 bases left in between. The CDR3 DNA reads TGTGCCAGCAGTGAGCCACCAGCCGGCGAGCAGTACTTC. It specifies CASSEPPAGEQYF.

This clonotype was seen only a few times. This rearrangement joins TRBV30 to TRBJ2-2, with D tentatively TRBD2 (5 bases). Germline V gives CDR1 GTSNPN, CDR2 SVGIG (reference sequence). The CDR3 has 14 residues. Between the trimmed V and J ends, which lost 2 bases and 4 bases, there was a span of 11 bases. The CDR3 DNA follows: TGTGCCTGGAGTCCCACTAGTACCACCGGGGAGCTGTTTTTT. Protein product: CAWSPTSTTGELFF.

The rearrangement links TRBV5-1 to TRBJ2-3, with D possibly being TRBD2 (6 bases). This CDR3 is 15 amino acids long. Looked up from germline, CDR1 is SGHRS and CDR2 is YFSETQ. V lost 4 bases and J 7 bases, leaving 19 bases between the germline ends. The CDR3 is CASSLEPSSANTQYF. The CDR3 nucleotides read TGCGCCAGCAGCCTCGAACCGTCTAGCGCAAATACGCAGTATTTT.

The genes are TRBV5-1 and TRBJ2-4; TRBD1 aligns across 10 bases. In germline, CDR1 is SGHRS, CDR2 YFSETQ. Trimming cost V 5 bases and J 6 bases; bases outside gene matches: 8. The CDR3 totals 15 residues. Here the CDR3 reads CASRHPGQGTNIQYF. Written as DNA, the CDR3 is TGCGCCAGCAGGCATCCGGGACAGGGGACAAACATTCAGTACTTC.

This clonotype was counted a few times. The chain recombines TRBV20-1 with TRBJ2-2; 7 positions agree with TRBD1. The CDR3 has 16 residues. J was trimmed by 6 bases and V by 0 bases; bases with no gene match: 10. Germline V gives CDR1 DFQATT, CDR2 SNEGSKA (reference sequence). The CDR3 nucleotides read TGCAGTGCTAGAGAAAGAAAAAGGGGGCTCTCCGGGGAGCTGTTTTTT. It yields the protein CSARERKRGLSGELFF.

This clonotype was recorded a few times. V and J are TRBV14 and TRBJ1-5, with D possibly TRBD1 on 5 matching bases. The CDR3 totals 12 residues. Germline V CDR1 and CDR2: SGHDN, FVKESK. Trimming left V 3 bases short and J 7 bases short, with 7 bases between. The CDR3 DNA reads as TGTGCCAGCAGCCAGAGGGGACAGCCCCAGCATTTT. As protein: CASSQRGQPQHF.